This T cell receptor beta chain comes out of a study of blood T cell repertoires in COVID-19 (dated by TCRdb to the early 2020s). With respect to the entire study: The collaborator samples originated in the United States, Italy and Spain and spanned the acute and convalescent phases of COVID-19. The material from the prospective study consisted of cDNA or gDNA derived from T cells, B-cell-depleted T cells, or PBMCs. The dataset comprised deeply sampled blood TCRbeta repertoires from subjects exposed to, actively infected with, or recovered from COVID-19. A freely available public database, intended as a resource for researchers studying the immune response to SARS-CoV-2, is where the repertoires were released. The samples were drawn from the first 160 participants of the ongoing ImmuneRACE study and from over 950 subjects provided by 6 global collaborators. Sample metadata almost always included a de-identified subject ID, COVID-19 status, age in years and sex. Where available, HLA class I and class II types were obtained from metadata supplied by the sample provider rather than from assay-based typing.

Remarks on this clone: Its antigen is still unknown. No base qualities exist here, and no much larger clone lies one base off it.

Based on the germline V gene, the CDR1 and CDR2 sequences are SGHDT and YYEEEE. Taken from cysteine to phenylalanine, the CDR3 has 16 residues. Only the CDR3 part of the read is kept: 48 bases, read in frame from the first base. The junction shows trimming of 0 bases on V and 0 bases on J, plus 7 bases between the germline ends. Whole blood was collected in K2EDTA tubes by collaborating institutions according to the institutions' own protocols. Collaborator samples were shipped for TCRbeta analysis as frozen whole blood, isolated PBMCs, or DNA extracted from either sample type. Paper-wide results and their limitations: Clinical and demographic metadata were provided uncurated, with the amount varying by source and participant.

TCRbeta CDR3 regions were amplified from genomic DNA using the immunoSEQ Assay, a bias-controlled multiplex PCR. For the original study's pipeline: Within the assay, amplification of reference gene primers was used to estimate how many nucleated cells each sample contained. Sequence reads were collapsed and filtered to measure the absolute abundance of every unique TCRbeta CDR3 rearrangement. For each sample, productive Simpson clonality was calculated as the square root of Simpson's diversity index across productive rearrangements. Imported from immuneACCESS, the table was reduced by TCRdb to in-frame sequences with V and J called. These copies leave out some clones; in studies compared against another copy, an unresolved V gene accounts for under half, and the cause of the remainder is not known. D and trimming were read from the DNA, whereas the V and J calls and clone size are those reported in that table. The sample table shows approximately 150,000 clones, and roughly 85% are seen once. The leading ten clones occupy about 2.5% of the sample.

The rearrangement combines TRBV5-6 with TRBJ1-6; a confident D gene designation cannot be given. This sequence was found in a human donor with acute or convalescent COVID-19. The donor label of this sample is uncertain. Sequenced input: peripheral blood. The CDR3 has the sequence CASSLGWSSYNSPLHF. In nucleotide form, the sequence is TGTGCCAGCAGCTTGGGGTGGAGCTCCTATAATTCACCCCTCCACTTT.